This TCR beta chain was found in a study of blood T cells in healthy people across ages. Points from the study as a whole: From one million sequenced T cells, diversity estimates were lower bounds.

Germline V gene data show CDR1 as SGHRS and CDR2 as YFSETQ. The CDR3 has 14 residues. V trimming: 1 base; J trimming: 7 bases; junction bases outside the gene matches: 2. This clonotype appeared many times. Antigen unknown. For the second PCR, which ran for about 7 to 11 cycles, a sample-barcoded 5' primer and a J-beta primer mix were used. Every molecule of cDNA carried a tag from a template-switch adaptor with 12 random nucleotides. All samples yielded 3 million or more CDR3-containing paired-end reads. TCRdb ran MiXCR on the 5' RACE reads and lists one entry per CDR3 protein. The sample includes about 780,000 distinct CDR3 sequences, around half of them seen just once. Donors were systemically healthy Caucasian individuals from Russia aged roughly 6 to 100 years.

Sequences were obtained from blood. V usage is TRBV5-1 and J usage is TRBJ2-1; 10 bases agree with TRBD2. This sequence was found in an older man in good health. CDR3 sequence (DNA): TGCGCCAGCAGCTTGCTAGCGGGAGCGAATGAGCAGTTCTTC. Protein product: CASSLLAGANEQFF.